Each of the 28 T cell receptor beta chains below was sequenced from the same sample in a study of beta chain features in type 1 diabetes. Study-wide findings and caveats: A moderate, significant TCRB CDR3 shortening appeared in type 1 diabetes across four CD4+ subsets.

Every isolated RNA sample was fully reverse transcribed, so sequencing captured expressed TCRB transcripts. TCRdb's copy holds only in-frame clones and misses some; the assay was immunoSEQ multiplex PCR. The sample yields 300,000 to 350,000 clones, around 8.5% seen once. Their recognized antigens are unknown. Sequenced material: central memory CD4+ T cells from blood. These receptors came from a man younger than 45 with type 1 diabetes.

This clone turned up a few times. This sample includes further DNA sequences coding for the same CDR3. The V gene is TRBV2, the J gene TRBJ1-6; 7 positions match TRBD1. The CDR3 covers 17 residues. The V and J ends lost 0 bases and 10 bases, in that order; junction bases with no gene match: 12. Per the germline V gene, CDR1 is SNHLY and CDR2 is FYNNEI. The CDR3 reads CASSEALGAGGRSPLHF. As DNA, the CDR3 is TGTGCCAGCAGTGAAGCGCTTGGGGCAGGGGGTCGGTCACCCCTCCACTTT.

The sample holds many counts of this clone. The CDR3 loop reads CASSVTGTARSPEAFF. The CDR3 region has the DNA TGTGCCAGCAGTGTAACCGGGACAGCCCGATCCCCTGAAGCTTTCTTT. The chain joins TRBV28 to TRBJ1-1; TRBD1 agrees at 7 bases. V shed 5 bases, J shed 6 bases, and the junction held 15 bases outside the gene matches. CDR1 and CDR2 (germline): MDHEN, SYDVKM. CDR3 length equals 16 residues.

This chain uses TRBV27 with TRBJ1-4, with unresolved D. This CDR3 is built from 11 residues. V dropped 6 bases and J dropped 5 bases, with 4 bases sitting between them. Germline CDR1 reads MNHEY; CDR2 reads SMNVEV (reference sequence). The DNA for the CDR3 is TGTGCCAGCAGGCTAAATGAAAAACTGTTTTTT. Its translation is CASRLNEKLFF.

J is TRBJ1-2 and V is TRBV29-1; 7 bases agree with TRBD1. The CDR3 contains 14 residues. The trim removed 5 bases at V and 2 bases at J, leaving 8 bases unmatched. The germline gives CDR1 SQVTM, CDR2 ANQGSEA. CDR3 in DNA: TGCAGCGTTCATGGAGGGGGCGAAAACTATGGCTACACCTTC. This codes for CSVHGGGENYGYTF. Combining the CDR3 with reference TRBV29-1 and TRBJ1-2 gives the whole variable domain SAVISQKPSRDICQRGTSLTIQCQVDSQVTMMFWYRQQPGQSLTLIATANQGSEATYESGFVIDKFPISRPNLTFSTLTVSNMSPEDSSIYLCSVHGGGENYGYTFGSGTRLTVV.

J is TRBJ2-2 and V is TRBV6-5, with no clear D. The CDR3 is made up of 14 amino acids. Trimming cost V 5 bases and J 4 bases, with 11 bases left between them. Germline V gene lookup returns CDR1 MNHEY and CDR2 SVGAGI. The CDR3 nucleotides are TGTGCCAGCAGTCCCCAGGAGTCCACCGGGGAGCTGTTTTTT. Residues: CASSPQESTGELFF.

V and J are TRBV14 and TRBJ2-1; perhaps TRBD1 as D (6 bases). V gave up 7 bases and J gave up 10 bases, with 20 bases separating them. The CDR3 sequence is 14 residues long. CDR1 and CDR2 (germline): SGHDN, FVKESK. DNA for the CDR3: TGTGCCAGCAACCCAAACCTGGACAGAAAGGAGCAGTTCTTC. This gives the protein CASNPNLDRKEQFF.

This clone was detected a few times. The chain couples TRBV5-8 to TRBJ1-1; a weak D match, TRBD1 (6 bases). Trimming left V 5 bases short and J 4 bases short, with 15 bases between. The CDR3 contains 14 residues. In germline, CDR1 is SGHTS, CDR2 YDEGEE. CDR3 loop: CASSHWTRGTEAFF. CDR3 sequence (DNA): TGTGCCAGCAGTCATTGGACCAGGGGCACTGAAGCTTTCTTT.

This clone was seen more than once but under ten times. V is TRBV4-3 and J is TRBJ2-7; 15 bases map to TRBD2. The CDR3 is made up of 19 amino acids. Trimming took 0 bases from V and 1 from J; bases not matched to a gene: 7. CDR1 is LGHNA, CDR2 YSLEER, per germline. The DNA for the CDR3 is TGCGCCAGCAGCCAAGACCTACCCGGGACTAGCGGGGGGTCCTACGAGCAGTACTTC. Translation gives CASSQDLPGTSGGSYEQYF.

This clone was counted a few times. The chain carries TRBV29-1 and TRBJ1-2; a possible D gene is TRBD1 (6 bases). Trimming removed 7 bases from V and 0 bases from J, with 12 bases in between. CDR1 and CDR2 (germline): SQVTM, ANQGSEA. This CDR3 contains 13 residues. In nucleotides, the CDR3 is TGCAGCGCTGACAGGCCAGCTAACTATGGCTACACCTTC. Translation: CSADRPANYGYTF.

The CDR3 DNA reads TGTGCCAGCAGCCCCCCGGGGGGCTTCAATTCACCCCTCCACTTT. Amino acid sequence: CASSPPGGFNSPLHF. This chain joins TRBV7-9 and TRBJ1-6; possible D gene TRBD1, 6 bases. The CDR3 sequence is 15 residues long. Germline loops: CDR1 SEHNR, CDR2 FQNEAQ (reference sequence). The V end lost 5 bases, the J end lost 7 bases, and 15 bases lay between the germline ends.

The chain is built from TRBV7-2 and TRBJ2-3; 9 nucleotides align to TRBD2. From germline, CDR1 is SGHTA and CDR2 FQGNSA. The trim removed 1 base at V and 4 bases at J, leaving 6 bases unmatched. The CDR3 is made up of 16 amino acids. CDR3 in DNA: TGTGCCAGCAGCTTAGGCGGGGGGGGAAGGGCAGATACGCAGTATTTT. Residues: CASSLGGGGRADTQYF. The full variable domain, completed using reference TRBV7-2 and TRBJ2-3, is GAGVSQSPSNKVTEKGKDVELRCDPISGHTALYWYRQSLGQGLEFLIYFQGNSAPDKSGLPSDRFSAERTGGSVSTLTIQRTQQEDSAVYLCASSLGGGGRADTQYFGPGTRLTVL.

The chain combines TRBV7-2 with TRBJ2-5; 12 nucleotides align to TRBD1. The CDR3 totals 14 residues. Germline lookup yields CDR1 SGHTA and CDR2 FQGNSA. V shed 5 bases and J 4 bases; nucleotides not matched to a gene: 2. CDR3 in DNA: TGTGCCAGCAGCCGGGACAGGGGGCGAGAGACCCAGTACTTC. It translates to CASSRDRGRETQYF.

The chain has TRBV6-5 and TRBJ2-7; the match to TRBD1 covers 8 bases. The CDR3 runs 16 residues. The ends lost 2 bases at V and 1 base at J; junction bases unmatched: 7. CDR1 and CDR2 (germline): MNHEY, SVGAGI. CDR3 nucleotides: TGTGCCAGCAGTTACCCAACCCGGACAGGGTCCTACGAGCAGTACTTC. It codes for CASSYPTRTGSYEQYF.

In this sample, this clone turned up a few times. The chain combines TRBV6-5 with TRBJ1-1, with D perhaps TRBD1 (5 bases). The CDR3 has 12 residues. V lost 2 bases to trimming and J lost 11 bases, with 12 bases between them. CDR1 and CDR2 from the germline V gene are MNHEY and SVGAGI. CDR3 loop: CASSYEGHGAFF. CDR3 coding DNA: TGTGCCAGCAGTTACGAGGGGCACGGGGCTTTCTTT.

This clone was observed a few times. The sample has other DNA sequences that encode this CDR3 too. The chain combines TRBV5-4 with TRBJ2-5, with D possibly being TRBD2 (6 bases). CDR1 and CDR2 from the germline V gene are SGHNT and YYREEE (reference sequence). The CDR3 sequence is 14 residues long. The V and J ends lost 2 bases and 4 bases respectively, with 12 bases between them. The CDR3 sequence is CASSFGTAGETQYF. The DNA of the CDR3 is TGTGCCAGCAGCTTCGGGACTGCAGGAGAGACCCAGTACTTC.

This clone came up a few times. Other DNA sequences from this sample encode an identical CDR3 as well. The CDR3 region has the DNA TGTGCCAGTAGTATAGAGCGTTCGGGGGTCGAGCAGTACTTC. Translated: CASSIERSGVEQYF. This chain uses TRBV19 with TRBJ2-7, with a weak D call TRBD2 (6 bases). CDR1 and CDR2 from the germline V gene are LNHDA and SQIVND (reference sequence). The germline V and J ends were trimmed by 0 bases and 6 bases, with 12 bases remaining between them. The CDR3 totals 14 residues.

The chain combines TRBV28 with TRBJ2-7, with 7 positions matching TRBD2. This CDR3 region has 15 residues. Per the germline V gene, CDR1 is MDHEN and CDR2 is SYDVKM. The ends lost 6 bases at V and 5 bases at J; junction bases unmatched: 13. The CDR3 reads CASRVLLGGVNEQYF. The CDR3 region has the DNA TGTGCCAGCAGAGTTTTATTGGGGGGGGTAAACGAGCAGTACTTC.

This clone was seen only a few times. The chain carries TRBV6-1 and TRBJ1-1; TRBD1 might be the D (6 bases). The germline gives CDR1 MNHNS, CDR2 SASEGT. The germline V and J ends were trimmed by 4 bases and 8 bases, with 14 bases remaining between them. This CDR3 has 13 residues. The CDR3 region has the DNA TGTGCCAGCAGTGCTGAGGGGGGGGAGGAAGCTTTCTTT. Its protein product is CASSAEGGEEAFF.

The chain employs TRBV6-6 and TRBJ1-6; D is unclear. The germline V and J ends were trimmed by 2 bases and 10 bases, with 9 bases remaining between them. Germline V lookup: CDR1 MNHNY, CDR2 SVGAGI (reference sequence). This CDR3 is built from 13 residues. The CDR3 DNA sequence: TGTGCCAGCAGTTACAATGGTCGGTCACCCCTCCACTTT. Translated, it gives CASSYNGRSPLHF.

This clone occurred a few times. This chain connects TRBV4-3 to TRBJ1-1; tentatively, D is TRBD1 (5 bases). This CDR3 is built from 13 residues. V gave up 2 bases and J gave up 8 bases, with 12 bases separating them. Per germline, CDR1 LGHNA and CDR2 YSLEER. CDR3 sequence: CASSQLTVREAFF. The CDR3 bases are TGCGCCAGCAGCCAATTGACAGTTAGAGAAGCTTTCTTT.

The chain carries TRBV30 and TRBJ2-5, with TRBD2 as a possible D gene (6 bases). The germline V and J ends were trimmed by 1 base and 6 bases, with 15 bases remaining between them. The CDR3 contains 14 residues. CDR1 is GTSNPN, CDR2 SVGIG, per germline (reference sequence). The CDR3 here is CAWSALGGGKTQYF. CDR3 nucleotide sequence: TGTGCCTGGAGTGCCCTGGGGGGTGGGAAGACCCAGTACTTC.

This clone was counted only a few times. V gene TRBV11-2 combines with J gene TRBJ1-1; the D gene is possibly TRBD1 (6 bases). Deletions cut 0 bases from V and 12 bases from J, with 14 bases between. Germline loops: CDR1 SGHAT, CDR2 FQNNGV. The CDR3 extends over 13 amino acids. The CDR3 nucleotides are TGTGCCAGCAGCTTAGATGTTGACAGGACGACTTTCTTT. It translates to CASSLDVDRTTFF. The whole variable domain, filled in from reference TRBV11-2 and TRBJ1-1, reads EAGVAQSPRYKIIEKRQSVAFWCNPISGHATLYWYQQILGQGPKLLIQFQNNGVVDDSQLPKDRFSAERLKGVDSTLKIQPAKLEDSAVYLCASSLDVDRTTFFGQGTRLTVV.

This clone was seen more than once but under ten times. This chain uses TRBV10-2 with TRBJ1-1, with unresolved D. The CDR3 spans 13 residues. Germline V gene sequence: CDR1 WSHSY, CDR2 SAAADI. Trimming left V 4 bases short and J 4 bases short, with 10 bases between. The CDR3, as DNA: TGCGCCAGCAGTGGGTCGGAGAGCACTGAAGCTTTCTTT. Protein: CASSGSESTEAFF.

There are a few counts of this clone. The chain employs TRBV2 and TRBJ2-2; 9 nucleotides line up with TRBD1. With V trimmed by 7 bases and J by 4 bases, 13 bases remained unmatched. Per the germline V gene, CDR1 is SNHLY and CDR2 is FYNNEI. CDR3 size: 17 residues. The CDR3 loop is CASKDGAGTGFTGELFF. The CDR3 coding sequence is TGTGCCAGCAAGGACGGGGCCGGGACAGGGTTCACCGGGGAGCTGTTTTTT. The variable domain in full, completed from reference TRBV2 and TRBJ2-2, reads EPEVTQTPSHQVTQMGQEVILRCVPISNHLYFYWYRQILGQKVEFLVSFYNNEISEKSEIFDDQFSVERPDGSNFTLKIRSTKLEDSAMYFCASKDGAGTGFTGELFFGEGSRLTVL.

This clone was counted a few times. The chain links TRBV10-2 to TRBJ1-5; 8 bases map to TRBD1. Germline CDR1 is WSHSY and CDR2 is SAAADI. V was clipped by 3 bases and J by 4 bases; unmatched bases: 5. CDR3 length: 15 amino acids. CDR3 DNA sequence: TGCGCCAGCAGTGATACAACAGGGGGAAATCAGCCCCAGCATTTT. Its protein is CASSDTTGGNQPQHF.

The chain has TRBV2 and TRBJ1-3; the D gene is possibly TRBD1 (6 bases). Between the trimmed V and J ends, which lost 6 bases and 0 bases, there was a span of 12 bases. Germline assignment: CDR1 SNHLY and CDR2 FYNNEI. The CDR3 sequence is 15 residues long. The CDR3 protein is CASRNRASSGNTIYF. Written as DNA, the CDR3 is TGTGCCAGCAGGAACAGGGCGAGCTCTGGAAACACCATATATTTT.

The chain uses TRBV5-6 and TRBJ1-2, with D hard to call. Germline V lookup: CDR1 SGHDT, CDR2 YYEEEE. V lost 6 bases, J lost 1 base, and 16 bases lay in between. The length of the CDR3 is 15 residues. CDR3: CASIPSIAVNYGYTF. CDR3 DNA sequence: TGTGCCAGCATCCCGTCCATTGCAGTTAACTATGGCTACACCTTC.

This clone was found a few times. The CDR3 DNA reads TGTGCCAGCAGCCAATTAAGAGTAAACACCATATATTTT. Translating it yields CASSQLRVNTIYF. V is TRBV14 and J is TRBJ1-3, with D uncertain. The length of the CDR3 is 13 residues. The germline gives CDR1 SGHDN, CDR2 FVKESK. The ends were cut back, 2 bases at V and 6 bases at J, with 8 bases in the middle.